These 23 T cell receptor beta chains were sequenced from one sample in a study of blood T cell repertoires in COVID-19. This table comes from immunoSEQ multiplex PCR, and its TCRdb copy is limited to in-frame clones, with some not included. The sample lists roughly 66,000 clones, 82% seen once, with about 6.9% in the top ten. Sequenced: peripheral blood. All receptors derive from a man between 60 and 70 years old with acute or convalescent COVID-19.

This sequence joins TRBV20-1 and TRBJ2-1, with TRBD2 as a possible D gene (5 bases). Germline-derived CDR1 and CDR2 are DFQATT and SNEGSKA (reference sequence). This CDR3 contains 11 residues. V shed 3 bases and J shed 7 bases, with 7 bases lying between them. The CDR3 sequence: CSASRGNEQFF. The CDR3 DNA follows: TGCAGTGCTAGTCGGGGTAATGAGCAGTTCTTC.

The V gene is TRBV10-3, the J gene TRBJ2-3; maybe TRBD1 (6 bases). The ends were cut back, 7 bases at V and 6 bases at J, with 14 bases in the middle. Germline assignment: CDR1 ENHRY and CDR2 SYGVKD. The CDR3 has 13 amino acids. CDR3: CAITTGPFDTQYF. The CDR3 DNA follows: TGTGCCATCACTACAGGGCCATTTGATACGCAGTATTTT.

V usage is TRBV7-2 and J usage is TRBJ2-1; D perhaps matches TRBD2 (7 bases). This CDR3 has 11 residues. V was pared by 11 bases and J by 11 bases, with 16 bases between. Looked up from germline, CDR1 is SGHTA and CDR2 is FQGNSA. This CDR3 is CARGAGMQQFF. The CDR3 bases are TGTGCCCGGGGGGCCGGCATGCAGCAGTTCTTC.

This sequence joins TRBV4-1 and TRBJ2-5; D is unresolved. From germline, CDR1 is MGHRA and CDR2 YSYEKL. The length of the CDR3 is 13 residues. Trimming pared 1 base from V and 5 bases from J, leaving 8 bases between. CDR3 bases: TGCGCCAGCAGCCAAGCGTTTCGGGAGACCCAGTACTTC. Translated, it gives CASSQAFRETQYF.

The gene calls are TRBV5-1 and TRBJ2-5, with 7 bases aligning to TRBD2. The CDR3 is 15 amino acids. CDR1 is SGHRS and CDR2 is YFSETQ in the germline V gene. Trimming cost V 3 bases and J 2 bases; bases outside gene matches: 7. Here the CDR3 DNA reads TGCGCCAGCAGCTCCCTCGGGCGGGGGCAAGAGACCCAGTACTTC. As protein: CASSSLGRGQETQYF. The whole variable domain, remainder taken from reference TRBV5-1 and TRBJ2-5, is KAGVTQTPRYLIKTRGQQVTLSCSPISGHRSVSWYQQTPGQGLQFLFEYFSETQRNKGNFPGRFSGRQFSNSRSEMNVSTLELGDSALYLCASSSLGRGQETQYFGPGTRLLVL.

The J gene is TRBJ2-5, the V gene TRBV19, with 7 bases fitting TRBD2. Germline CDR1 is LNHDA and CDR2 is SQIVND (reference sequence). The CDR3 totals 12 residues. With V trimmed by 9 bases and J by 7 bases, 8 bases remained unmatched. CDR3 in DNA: TGTGCCAGCGGGGGGACCGGGGGGACCCAGTACTTC. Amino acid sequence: CASGGTGGTQYF.

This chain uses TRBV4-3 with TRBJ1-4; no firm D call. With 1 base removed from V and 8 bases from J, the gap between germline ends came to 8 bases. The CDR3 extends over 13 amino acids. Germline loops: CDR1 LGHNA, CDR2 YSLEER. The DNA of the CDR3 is TGCGCCAGCAGCCAAGTCCCGAGGGAAAAACTGTTTTTT. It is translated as CASSQVPREKLFF.

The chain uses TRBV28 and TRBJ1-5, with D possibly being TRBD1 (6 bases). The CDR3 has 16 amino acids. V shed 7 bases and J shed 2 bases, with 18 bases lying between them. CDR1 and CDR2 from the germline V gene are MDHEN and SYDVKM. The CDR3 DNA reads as TGTGCCAGCACCTGGGACAAGCCTGGTGGCAATCAGCCCCAGCATTTT. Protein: CASTWDKPGGNQPQHF. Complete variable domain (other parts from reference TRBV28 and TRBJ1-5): DVKVTQSSRYLVKRTGEKVFLECVQDMDHENMFWYRQDPGLGLRLIYFSYDVKMKEKGDIPEGYSVSREKKERFSLILESASTNQTSMYLCASTWDKPGGNQPQHFGDGTRLSIL.

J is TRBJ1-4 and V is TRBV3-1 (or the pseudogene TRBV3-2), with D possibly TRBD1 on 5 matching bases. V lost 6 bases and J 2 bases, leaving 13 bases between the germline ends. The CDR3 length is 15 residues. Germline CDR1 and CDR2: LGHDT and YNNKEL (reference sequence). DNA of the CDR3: TGTGCCAGCAGGCTATCGGGGGGGACTAATGAAAAACTGTTTTTT. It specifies CASRLSGGTNEKLFF.

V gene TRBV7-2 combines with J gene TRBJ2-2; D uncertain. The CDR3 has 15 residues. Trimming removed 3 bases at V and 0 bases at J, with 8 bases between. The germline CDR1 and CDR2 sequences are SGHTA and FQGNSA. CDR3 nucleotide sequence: TGTGCCAGCAGCTTCAAACTCGCGAACACCGGGGAGCTGTTTTTT. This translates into CASSFKLANTGELFF.

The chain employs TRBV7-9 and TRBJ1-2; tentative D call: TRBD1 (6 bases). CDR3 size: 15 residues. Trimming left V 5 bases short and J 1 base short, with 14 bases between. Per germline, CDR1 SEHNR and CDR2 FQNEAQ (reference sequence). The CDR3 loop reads CASSTPGEFNYGYTF. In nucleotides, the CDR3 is TGTGCCAGCAGCACGCCAGGGGAGTTTAACTATGGCTACACCTTC.

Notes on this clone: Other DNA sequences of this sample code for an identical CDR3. The CDR3 sequence is CASSIAGSGNTIYF. The CDR3 nucleotides are TGTGCCAGTAGTATTGCAGGCTCTGGAAACACCATATATTTT. This chain uses TRBV19 with TRBJ1-3, with no clear D. Per germline, CDR1 LNHDA and CDR2 SQIVND (reference sequence). The CDR3 contains 14 residues. Trimming pared 3 bases from V and 0 bases from J, leaving 6 bases between.

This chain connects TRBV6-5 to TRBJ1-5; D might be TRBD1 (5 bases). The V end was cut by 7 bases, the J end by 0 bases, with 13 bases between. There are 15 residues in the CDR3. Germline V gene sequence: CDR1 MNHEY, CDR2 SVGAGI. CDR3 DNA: TGTGCCAGCAACGGGGGGGATTATAGCAATCAGCCCCAGCATTTT. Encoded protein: CASNGGDYSNQPQHF.

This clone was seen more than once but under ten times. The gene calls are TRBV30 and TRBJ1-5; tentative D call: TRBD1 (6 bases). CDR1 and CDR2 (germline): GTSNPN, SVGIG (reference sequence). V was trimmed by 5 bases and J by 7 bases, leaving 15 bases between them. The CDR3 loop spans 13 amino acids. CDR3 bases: TGTGCCTGGGCTTACAGGGAGCGCCAGCCCCAGCATTTT. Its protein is CAWAYRERQPQHF.

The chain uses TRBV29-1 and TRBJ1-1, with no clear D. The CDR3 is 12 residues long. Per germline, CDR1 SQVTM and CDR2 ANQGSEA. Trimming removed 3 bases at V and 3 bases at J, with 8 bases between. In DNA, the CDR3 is TGCAGCGTTGATCGGGGTGACACTGAAGCTTTCTTT. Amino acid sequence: CSVDRGDTEAFF. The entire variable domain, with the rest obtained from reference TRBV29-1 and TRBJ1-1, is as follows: SAVISQKPSRDICQRGTSLTIQCQVDSQVTMMFWYRQQPGQSLTLIATANQGSEATYESGFVIDKFPISRPNLTFSTLTVSNMSPEDSSIYLCSVDRGDTEAFFGQGTRLTVV.

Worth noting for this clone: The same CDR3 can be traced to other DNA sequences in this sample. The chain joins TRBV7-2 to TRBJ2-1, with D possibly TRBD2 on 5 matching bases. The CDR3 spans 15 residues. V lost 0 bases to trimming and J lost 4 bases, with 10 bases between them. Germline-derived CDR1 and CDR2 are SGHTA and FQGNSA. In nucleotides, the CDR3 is TGTGCCAGCAGCTTAGCTGCGGGCTCATACAATGAGCAGTTCTTC. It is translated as CASSLAAGSYNEQFF.

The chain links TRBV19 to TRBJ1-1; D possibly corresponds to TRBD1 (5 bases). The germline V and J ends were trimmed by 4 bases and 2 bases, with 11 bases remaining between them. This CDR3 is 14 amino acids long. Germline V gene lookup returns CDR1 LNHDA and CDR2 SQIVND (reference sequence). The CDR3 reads CASSKTDYNTEAFF. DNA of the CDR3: TGTGCCAGTAGTAAGACAGATTATAACACTGAAGCTTTCTTT.

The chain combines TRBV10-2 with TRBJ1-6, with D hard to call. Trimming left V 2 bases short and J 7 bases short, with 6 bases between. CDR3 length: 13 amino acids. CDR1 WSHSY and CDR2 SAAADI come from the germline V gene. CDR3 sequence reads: CASSERRNSPLHF. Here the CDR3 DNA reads TGCGCCAGCAGTGAGAGGAGGAATTCACCCCTCCACTTT.

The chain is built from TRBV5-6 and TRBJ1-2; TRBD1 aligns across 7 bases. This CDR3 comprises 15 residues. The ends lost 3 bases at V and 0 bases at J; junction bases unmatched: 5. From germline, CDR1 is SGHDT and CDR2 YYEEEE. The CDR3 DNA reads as TGTGCCAGCAGCTCTCCGGGACAGTCTAACTATGGCTACACCTTC. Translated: CASSSPGQSNYGYTF. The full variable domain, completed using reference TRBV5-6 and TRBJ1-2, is DAGVTQSPTHLIKTRGQQVTLRCSPKSGHDTVSWYQQALGQGPQFIFQYYEEEERQRGNFPDRFSGHQFPNYSSELNVNALLLGDSALYLCASSSPGQSNYGYTFGSGTRLTVV.

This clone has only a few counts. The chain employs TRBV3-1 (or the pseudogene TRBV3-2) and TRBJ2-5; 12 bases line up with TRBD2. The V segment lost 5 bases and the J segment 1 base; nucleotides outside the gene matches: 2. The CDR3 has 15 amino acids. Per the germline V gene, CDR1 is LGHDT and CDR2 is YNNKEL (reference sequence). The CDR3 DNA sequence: TGTGCCAGCAGCGGACTAGCGGGGACCCAAGAGACCCAGTACTTC. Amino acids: CASSGLAGTQETQYF.

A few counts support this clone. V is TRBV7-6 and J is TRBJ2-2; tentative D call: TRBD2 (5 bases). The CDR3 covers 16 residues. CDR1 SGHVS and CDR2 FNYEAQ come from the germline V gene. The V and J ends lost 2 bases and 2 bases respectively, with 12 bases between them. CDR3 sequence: CASSLNRGANTGELFF. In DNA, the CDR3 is TGTGCCAGCAGCTTAAATCGGGGAGCAAACACCGGGGAGCTGTTTTTT.

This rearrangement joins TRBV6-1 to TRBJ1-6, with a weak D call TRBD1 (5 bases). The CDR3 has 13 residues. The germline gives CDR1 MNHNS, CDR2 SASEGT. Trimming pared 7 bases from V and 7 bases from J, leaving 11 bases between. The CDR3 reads CASTKWGNSPLHF. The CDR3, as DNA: TGTGCCAGCACCAAATGGGGCAATTCACCCCTCCACTTT.

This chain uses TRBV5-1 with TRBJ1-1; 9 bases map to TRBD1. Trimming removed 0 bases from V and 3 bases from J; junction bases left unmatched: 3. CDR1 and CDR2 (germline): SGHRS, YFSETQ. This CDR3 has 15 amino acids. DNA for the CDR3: TGCGCCAGCAGCTTGGCTGGACAGGGGTACACTGAAGCTTTCTTT. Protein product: CASSLAGQGYTEAFF.